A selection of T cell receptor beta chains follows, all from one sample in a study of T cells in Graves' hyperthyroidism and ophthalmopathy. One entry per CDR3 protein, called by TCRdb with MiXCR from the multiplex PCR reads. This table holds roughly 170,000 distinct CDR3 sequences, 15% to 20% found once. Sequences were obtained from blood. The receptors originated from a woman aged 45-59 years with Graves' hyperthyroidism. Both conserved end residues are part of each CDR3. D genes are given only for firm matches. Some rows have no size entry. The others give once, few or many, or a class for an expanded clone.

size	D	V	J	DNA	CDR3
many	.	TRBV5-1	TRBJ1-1	TGCGCCAGCAGCTTCTCAGGGGTGAGCACTGAAGCTTTCTTT	CASSFSGVSTEAFF
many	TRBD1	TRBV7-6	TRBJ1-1	TGTGCCAGCAGCTTAGTCAGGGGGTCTGAAGCTTTCTTT	CASSLVRGSEAFF
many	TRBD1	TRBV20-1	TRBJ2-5	TGCAGTGCTAGGGACAGGGTGGGGACCCAGTACTTC	CSARDRVGTQYF
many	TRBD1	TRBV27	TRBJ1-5	TGTGCCAGCAGTTTTAGGACAGGGGGCAATCAGCCCCAGCATTTT	CASSFRTGGNQPQHF
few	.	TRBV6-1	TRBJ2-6	TGTGCCAGCACTAACTCTGGGGCCAACGTCCTGACTTTC	CASTNSGANVLTF
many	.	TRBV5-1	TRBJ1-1	TGCGCCAGCAGCTTTTCATTAAGGGACCCCGAGGGTGCTTTCTTT	CASSFSLRDPEGAFF
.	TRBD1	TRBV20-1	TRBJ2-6	TGCAGTGGTAGGGGGCCTGGGGCCAACGTCCTGACTTTC	CSGRGPGANVLTF
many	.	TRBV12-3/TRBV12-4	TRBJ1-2	TGTGCCAGCAGTCCCCCGGGGCAGTACTCTAACTATGGCTACACCTTC	CASSPPGQYSNYGYTF
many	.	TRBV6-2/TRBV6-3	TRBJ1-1	TGTGCCAGCAACCAGGGGATGAACACTGAAGCTTTCTTT	CASNQGMNTEAFF
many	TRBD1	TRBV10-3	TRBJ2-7	TGTGCCATCAGTAGGGGACAGGGAAACTCCTACGAGCAGTACTTC	CAISRGQGNSYEQYF
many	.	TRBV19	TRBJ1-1	TGTGCCAGTAGTATAGGTTCTCCGGGTCTGAGGGAAGCTTTCTTT	CASSIGSPGLREAFF
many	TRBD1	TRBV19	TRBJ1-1	TGTGCCAGTAGTATGACGACAGGGGGTAACACTGAAGCTTTCTTT	CASSMTTGGNTEAFF
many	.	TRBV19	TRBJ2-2	TGTGCCAGTAGTCCTACTTCAGGGAGCACCGGGGAGCTGTTTTTT	CASSPTSGSTGELFF
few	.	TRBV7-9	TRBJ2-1	TGTGCCAGCAGCTGGCGTAAGTTCTTC	CASSWRKFF
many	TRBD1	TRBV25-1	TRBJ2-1	TGTGCCAGCAGTGACACGACAGGGGCGCAGGACAATGAGCAGTTCTTC	CASSDTTGAQDNEQFF
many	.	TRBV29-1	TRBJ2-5	TGCAGCGTTGGTTCACGGGAGACCCAGTACTTC	CSVGSRETQYF
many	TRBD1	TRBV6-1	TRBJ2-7	TGTGCCAGCAGTTCCTCTCGCCCGGACAGGGCAGAATACGAGCAGTACTTC	CASSSSRPDRAEYEQYF
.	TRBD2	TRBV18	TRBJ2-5	TGTGCCAGCTCACTTACTAGCGGGGCTTCCCAAGAGACCCAGTACTTC	CASSLTSGASQETQYF
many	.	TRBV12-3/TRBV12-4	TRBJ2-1	TGTGCCAGCAGTTTTCGCCTCTCTCCGGGAGAGCAGTTCTTC	CASSFRLSPGEQFF
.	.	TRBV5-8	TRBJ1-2	TGTGCCAGCAGCTTGATGTCAGGCCGACGAAACTATGGCTACACCTTC	CASSLMSGRRNYGYTF
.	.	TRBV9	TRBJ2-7	TGTGCCAGCAGCGTAGTCGAAGCTTCCGAGCAGTACTTC	CASSVVEASEQYF
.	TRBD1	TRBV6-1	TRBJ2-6	TGTGCCAGCAGAACAGGGGTCGGGGCCAACGTCCTGACTTTC	CASRTGVGANVLTF
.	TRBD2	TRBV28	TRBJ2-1	TGTGCCAGCAGTTTATGGGCTAGCGGGAGCAATGAGCAGTTCTTC	CASSLWASGSNEQFF
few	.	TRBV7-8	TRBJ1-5	TGTGCCAGCAGCTTACATAGGGCAGTGGGAAATCAGCCCCAGCATTTT	CASSLHRAVGNQPQHF
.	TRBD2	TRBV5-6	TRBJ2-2	TGTGCCAGCAGCCAAACTAGCGACATATCGAACACCGGGGAGCTGTTTTTT	CASSQTSDISNTGELFF
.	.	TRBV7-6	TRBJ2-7	TGTGCCAGCAGCGGGGGGGGGGGGCCCTACGAGCAGTACTTC	CASSGGGGPYEQYF
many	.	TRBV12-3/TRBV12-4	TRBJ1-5	TGTGCCAGCAGTTTCCAGGGTACTAGCAATCAGCCCCAGCATTTT	CASSFQGTSNQPQHF
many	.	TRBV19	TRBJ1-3	TGTGCCAGTAGTCCCTCCAGGATCTTCTCTGGAAACACCATATATTTT	CASSPSRIFSGNTIYF
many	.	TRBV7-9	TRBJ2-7	TGTGCCAGCAGCTTAGCGTTGACCGGTGGGTACGAGCAGTACTTC	CASSLALTGGYEQYF
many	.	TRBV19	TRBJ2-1	TGTGCCAGTACCCCAGGGTCCCCTTCAAGCAATGAGCAGTTCTTC	CASTPGSPSSNEQFF
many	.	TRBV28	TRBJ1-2	TGTGCCAGCAGTTTAATTTCACGGAACTATGGCTACACCTTC	CASSLISRNYGYTF
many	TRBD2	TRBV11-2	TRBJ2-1	TGTGCCAGCAGCTCCGCTGTGGCGGGGGGAGGGAATGAGCAGTTCTTC	CASSSAVAGGGNEQFF
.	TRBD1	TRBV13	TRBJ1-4	TGTGCCAGCAGCACGACAGGGACTAATGAAAAACTGTTTTTT	CASSTTGTNEKLFF
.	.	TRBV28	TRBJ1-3	TGTGCCAGCAAAGTTTTTGGGGGGGAGTTCGGAAACACCATATATTTT	CASKVFGGEFGNTIYF
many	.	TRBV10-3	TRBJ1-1	TGTGCCATCAGTGAGTCGGCGGGGCAAGCTTTCTTT	CAISESAGQAFF
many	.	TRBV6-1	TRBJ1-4	TGTGCCAGCAGTTGGCGGGGACATAATGAAAAACTGTTTTTT	CASSWRGHNEKLFF
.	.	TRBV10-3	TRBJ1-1	TGTGCCATCAGTGAGAAATCAGGCATGAACACTGAAGCTTTCTTT	CAISEKSGMNTEAFF
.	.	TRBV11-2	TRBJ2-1	TGTGCCAGCAGCTTCCAGGCCGTGGGCTCCTACAATGAGCAGTTCTTC	CASSFQAVGSYNEQFF
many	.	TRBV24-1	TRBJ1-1	TGTGCCACCAGTGATGGGTGGAACACTGAAGCTTTCTTT	CATSDGWNTEAFF
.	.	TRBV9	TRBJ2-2	TGTGCCAGCAGCGTAGCTCGGGGTTCTCTTAATGCCGGGGAGCTGTTTTTT	CASSVARGSLNAGELFF
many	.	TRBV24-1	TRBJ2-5	TGTGCCACCAGTGATACCCTCGACTCCTTAGAGACCCAGTACTTC	CATSDTLDSLETQYF
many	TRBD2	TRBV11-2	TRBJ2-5	TGTGCCAGCAGGCGGGGGGCCGGGGAGACCCAGTACTTC	CASRRGAGETQYF
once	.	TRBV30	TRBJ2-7	TGTGCCTGGACCAACGGACCTTACGAGCAGTACTTC	CAWTNGPYEQYF
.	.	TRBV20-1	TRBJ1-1	TGCAGTGCTAGGTTTCCGCTCACTGAAGCTTTCTTT	CSARFPLTEAFF
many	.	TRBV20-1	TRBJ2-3	TGCAGTGCCCCTAAGTGGGAGGCTAGCACAGATACGCAGTATTTT	CSAPKWEASTDTQYF
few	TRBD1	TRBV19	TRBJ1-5	TGTGCCAGTATGGGACAGGGCAATAGCAATCAGCCCCAGCATTTT	CASMGQGNSNQPQHF
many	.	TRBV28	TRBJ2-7	TGTGCCAGCAGTACCCCACTGTCCGAGCAGTACTTC	CASSTPLSEQYF
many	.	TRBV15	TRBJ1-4	TGTGCCACCAGCAGAGCGGTTAATGAAAAACTGTTTTTT	CATSRAVNEKLFF
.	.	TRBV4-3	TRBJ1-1	TGCGCCAGCAGCCAAGGCTGGGTGAACACTGAAGCTTTCTTT	CASSQGWVNTEAFF
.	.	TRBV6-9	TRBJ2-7	TGTGCCAGCAGTTCAAGTGGGAGCTCCTACGAGCAGTACTTC	CASSSSGSSYEQYF
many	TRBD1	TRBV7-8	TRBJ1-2	TGTGCCAGCAGCTTAGACCGACAGGGAAATGGCTACACCTTC	CASSLDRQGNGYTF
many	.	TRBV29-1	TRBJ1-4	TGCAGCGTCCGTCTTTCAACTAATGAAAAACTGTTTTTT	CSVRLSTNEKLFF
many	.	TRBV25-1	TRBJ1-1	TGTGCCAGCAGTGAATTTAGTATGGTTTGGCAGAACACTGAAGCTTTCTTT	CASSEFSMVWQNTEAFF
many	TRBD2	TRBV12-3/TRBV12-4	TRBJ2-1	TGTGCCAGCAGTTTAGTCGGCCTAGCGGGGGGTTTTCCCCAGCAGTTCTTC	CASSLVGLAGGFPQQFF
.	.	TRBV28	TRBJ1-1	TGTGCCAGCAGTTTGGTCGGAGGGTACACTGAAGCTTTCTTT	CASSLVGGYTEAFF